The 30 T cell receptor beta chains reported below all come from one sample, sequenced in a study of Ad26.COV2.S vaccination and SARS-CoV-2 variants. The treatment is: 15 to 20 received Ad26.COV2.S at low or high dose, single or two shots; about 5 received placebo; per-sample allocation not given. Day 63 after the first vaccine or placebo injection was the time point for sampling. Profiling relied on immunoSEQ multiplex PCR, and the TCRdb table lists in-frame clones only, not all of them. The table includes more than 300,000 clones, about 85% detected once. The material sequenced was peripheral blood, taken in a trial of Ad26.COV2.S vaccine versus placebo. Source of these receptors: a person between 18 and 65 years old who received the Ad26.COV2.S COVID-19 vaccine or a placebo.

The V and J genes are TRBV7-3 and TRBJ1-1; a weak D match, TRBD1 (6 bases). The V end lost 3 bases, the J end lost 8 bases, and 13 bases lay between the germline ends. This CDR3 region has 13 residues. Looked up from germline, CDR1 is SGHTA and CDR2 is FQGTGA. CDR3 nucleotides: TGTGCCAGCAGCTTGGGACACACTGGGGAAGCTTTCTTT. This translates into CASSLGHTGEAFF.

The chain uses TRBV5-4 and TRBJ2-3; 7 bases agree with TRBD2. The CDR3 contains 13 residues. V lost 4 bases and J lost 5; bases outside the gene matches: 4. The germline CDR1 and CDR2 sequences are SGHNT and YYREEE (reference sequence). This chain's CDR3 is CASSPGGQDTQYF. The CDR3 nucleotides read TGTGCCAGCAGCCCGGGGGGTCAAGATACGCAGTATTTT.

The chain combines TRBV2 with TRBJ1-1; D call uncertain. The ends were cut back, 2 bases at V and 10 bases at J, with 23 bases in the middle. The CDR3 contains 16 residues. Germline CDR1 and CDR2: SNHLY and FYNNEI. CDR3 sequence reads: CASSETRTKAGGRAFF. Here the CDR3 DNA reads TGTGCCAGCAGTGAAACCCGAACGAAGGCCGGAGGGAGAGCTTTCTTT.

The chain uses TRBV7-3 and TRBJ2-7; 8 bases align to TRBD1. Germline V gene lookup returns CDR1 SGHTA and CDR2 FQGTGA. The junction had 9 bases not matched to a gene; V was cut back by 9 bases and J by 2 bases. The CDR3 is 14 amino acids. The CDR3 sequence: CASWETGAAYEQYF. The DNA for the CDR3 is TGTGCCAGTTGGGAGACAGGGGCGGCCTACGAGCAGTACTTC.

The rearrangement joins TRBV5-4 to TRBJ2-7, with 12 bases that match TRBD1. CDR3 length equals 15 residues. V dropped 4 bases and J dropped 7; count of bases not matched to a gene: 9. Germline CDR1 reads SGHNT; CDR2 reads YYREEE (reference sequence). CDR3 DNA sequence: TGTGCCAGCAGCCGGGGGACAGGGGGCAAGTTGGAGCAGTACTTC. It yields the protein CASSRGTGGKLEQYF.

This chain links TRBV5-1 with TRBJ2-3, with TRBD2 matching over 13 bases. Per the germline V gene, CDR1 is SGHRS and CDR2 is YFSETQ. This CDR3 comprises 17 residues. Losses at the gene ends were 4 bases for V and 1 base for J; bases not matched to a gene: 6. This CDR3 is CASSRTSGGFGTDTQYF. Here the CDR3 DNA reads TGCGCCAGCAGCCGGACTAGCGGGGGATTCGGCACAGATACGCAGTATTTT.

The genes are TRBV5-1 and TRBJ2-3, with TRBD2 as a possible D gene (6 bases). This CDR3 is built from 14 residues. Trimming left V 4 bases short and J 1 base short, with 10 bases between. The germline V gene has CDR1 SGHRS and CDR2 YFSETQ. CDR3 loop: CASSPAGRTDTQYF. For the CDR3, the DNA is TGCGCCAGCAGCCCGGCGGGGCGCACAGATACGCAGTATTTT.

The chain joins TRBV2 to TRBJ1-2, with D possibly matching TRBD1 (5 bases). The V end lost 8 bases, the J end lost 2 bases, and 18 bases lay between the germline ends. CDR1 and CDR2 from the germline V gene are SNHLY and FYNNEI. This CDR3 has 15 amino acids. The chain's CDR3 is CASLPGTKANYGYTF. The CDR3 bases are TGTGCCAGCCTGCCGGGGACTAAAGCCAACTATGGCTACACCTTC. Full variable domain (outside the CDR3, taken from reference TRBV2 and TRBJ1-2): EPEVTQTPSHQVTQMGQEVILRCVPISNHLYFYWYRQILGQKVEFLVSFYNNEISEKSEIFDDQFSVERPDGSNFTLKIRSTKLEDSAMYFCASLPGTKANYGYTFGSGTRLTVV.

Regarding this clone: The junction does not match germline at one end; this may be a read error. The genes are TRBV19 and TRBJ1-5; 8 positions agree with TRBD1. Germline-derived CDR1 and CDR2 are LNHDA and SQIVND (reference sequence). CDR3 length: 14 amino acids. The CDR3 DNA is TGTGCCAGTAGTGTAGACAGGGGACTGGGGCCCCAGCATTTT. The encoded protein is CASSVDRGLGPQHF.

This sequence joins TRBV7-3 and TRBJ2-3, with D tentatively TRBD2 (5 bases). This CDR3 has 17 residues. V lost 4 bases and J lost 0, with 17 bases in between. Looked up from germline, CDR1 is SGHTA and CDR2 is FQGTGA. CDR3 nucleotide sequence: TGTGCCAGCAGCTCTGGCACGCTAGCTCCCAGCACAGATACGCAGTATTTT. It yields the protein CASSSGTLAPSTDTQYF.

This chain uses TRBV7-9 with TRBJ1-1, with 11 bases aligning to TRBD1. V lost 4 bases to trimming and J lost 4 bases; unmatched junction nucleotides: 5. The CDR3 is 15 residues long. Germline assignment: CDR1 SEHNR and CDR2 FQNEAQ (reference sequence). In nucleotides, the CDR3 is TGTGCCAGCAGCTGGGGACAGGGGGATACCACTGAAGCTTTCTTT. Translated: CASSWGQGDTTEAFF.

The V and J genes are TRBV12-3 or TRBV12-4 and TRBJ1-5; D gene uncertain. The CDR3 has 13 residues. V lost 3 bases and J lost 5, with 8 bases in between. CDR3 in DNA: TGTGCCAGCAGTTTCTGGGGAGATCAGCCCCAGCATTTT. Translating it yields CASSFWGDQPQHF.

V is TRBV15 and J is TRBJ2-7; TRBD1 matches 8 bases. The CDR3 totals 13 residues. Germline V CDR1 and CDR2: LNHNV, YYDKDF (reference sequence). V was clipped by 6 bases and J by 3 bases; unmatched bases: 4. CDR3 sequence (DNA): TGTGCCACCAGGGGACAGGTCCTCTACGAGCAGTACTTC. Amino acids: CATRGQVLYEQYF.

The J gene is TRBJ1-2, the V gene TRBV27; D might be TRBD1 (5 bases). Looked up from germline, CDR1 is MNHEY and CDR2 is SMNVEV (reference sequence). The V end was cut by 1 base, the J end by 5 bases, with 26 bases between. This CDR3 spans 19 amino acids. Written as DNA, the CDR3 is TGTGCCAGCAGTTTATTTTCCCCCAGGGAGGGAGCAGGGCTATATGGCTACACCTTC. Translating it yields CASSLFSPREGAGLYGYTF.

The rearrangement joins TRBV9 to TRBJ2-1; 9 nucleotides agree with TRBD1. CDR1 is SGDLS, CDR2 YYNGEE, per germline. CDR3 size: 14 residues. V shed 4 bases, J shed 10 bases, and the junction held 9 bases outside the gene matches. CDR3 loop: CASSPQGQGGEQFF. CDR3 nucleotide sequence: TGTGCCAGCAGCCCTCAGGGACAGGGAGGGGAGCAGTTCTTC.

The CDR3 DNA sequence: TGTGCCAGCAGACGGGACAGGATCTACTATGGCTACACCTTC. This translates into CASRRDRIYYGYTF. This chain connects TRBV6-5 to TRBJ1-2; 8 bases align to TRBD1. Germline CDR1 MNHEY, CDR2 SVGAGI. V trimming: 6 bases; J trimming: 3 bases; junction bases outside the gene matches: 6. This CDR3 comprises 14 residues.

CDR3 bases: TGTGCCAGCAGCGACCGGGGGTTCCGTGGCTACACCTTC. Its translation: CASSDRGFRGYTF. V usage is TRBV9 and J usage is TRBJ1-2, with D possibly matching TRBD1 (5 bases). The length of the CDR3 is 13 residues. Per germline, CDR1 SGDLS and CDR2 YYNGEE. V was trimmed by 3 bases and J by 7 bases, leaving 13 bases between them.

The V call is TRBV7-9, the J call TRBJ2-1; D uncertain. Germline values: CDR1 SEHNR, CDR2 FQNEAQ (reference sequence). The V end lost 0 bases, the J end lost 5 bases, and 5 bases lay between the germline ends. The CDR3 length is 13 residues. CDR3 protein: CASSLAGDNEQFF. The CDR3 nucleotides are TGTGCCAGCAGCTTAGCTGGGGACAATGAGCAGTTCTTC.

The chain has TRBV10-3 and TRBJ1-3, with 8 bases lining up with TRBD1. The CDR3 is made up of 14 amino acids. The V gene's germline CDR1 is ENHRY and CDR2 SYGVKD. V dropped 8 bases and J dropped 3; count of bases not matched to a gene: 6. The CDR3 region is CAIHSTGDGNTIYF. As DNA, the CDR3 is TGTGCCATCCACTCGACAGGGGATGGAAACACCATATATTTT.

This clone occurred once. Other DNA sequences of this sample code for an identical CDR3. The J gene is TRBJ2-7, the V gene TRBV3-1 (or the pseudogene TRBV3-2); D is unresolved. The germline CDR1 and CDR2 sequences are LGHDT and YNNKEL (reference sequence). V was shortened by 1 base and J by 5 bases, with 3 bases between the two germline ends. CDR3 length equals 11 residues. CDR3 nucleotides: TGTGCCAGCAGCCAAGTCCACGAGCAGTACTTC. It encodes CASSQVHEQYF.

The chain links TRBV29-1 to TRBJ2-7; 7 positions match TRBD2. Germline trimming cut 4 bases from V and 2 bases from J; bases unmatched to any gene: 5. The CDR3 totals 13 residues. Germline V gene data show CDR1 as SQVTM and CDR2 as ANQGSEA. The DNA of the CDR3 is TGCAGCGTTGTCGGGGGGTACCCCTACGAGCAGTACTTC. It specifies CSVVGGYPYEQYF.

This chain links TRBV30 with TRBJ1-4, with TRBD1 identical over 9 bases. This CDR3 spans 15 amino acids. The trim removed 2 bases at V and 8 bases at J, leaving 9 bases unmatched. From germline, CDR1 is GTSNPN and CDR2 SVGIG (reference sequence). The CDR3, as DNA: TGTGCCTGGAGTAGGGGACAGGGAATGGAGGAAAAACTGTTTTTT. It is translated as CAWSRGQGMEEKLFF.

V gene TRBV7-3 combines with J gene TRBJ1-1; D is uncertain. The CDR3 consists of 14 residues. Germline values: CDR1 SGHTA, CDR2 FQGTGA. With 2 bases removed from V and 4 bases from J, the gap between germline ends came to 11 bases. The DNA for the CDR3 is TGTGCCAGCAGCTTACTTCATGGAGGCACTGAAGCTTTCTTT. Amino acids: CASSLLHGGTEAFF.

This chain uses TRBV11-3 with TRBJ2-5; no definite D call. The V and J ends lost 0 bases and 5 bases respectively, with 13 bases between them. The CDR3 is 15 residues long. Germline V gene sequence: CDR1 SGHNT, CDR2 YENEEA. CDR3 region: CASSLEGRITETQYF. The CDR3 nucleotides read TGTGCCAGCAGCTTAGAGGGTCGAATTACGGAGACCCAGTACTTC. The full variable domain, its missing parts supplied by reference TRBV11-3 and TRBJ2-5, is EAGVVQSPRYKIIEKKQPVAFWCNPISGHNTLYWYLQNLGQGPELLIRYENEEAVDDSQLPKDRFSAERLKGVDSTLKIQPAELGDSAVYLCASSLEGRITETQYFGPGTRLLVL.

The CDR3 DNA reads as TGTGCCAGCAGCTTCCCCGGGAACACAGATACGCAGTATTTT. This sequence encodes CASSFPGNTDTQYF. This chain links TRBV7-3 with TRBJ2-3, with D maybe TRBD2 (5 bases). Germline V CDR1 and CDR2: SGHTA, FQGTGA. Trimming took 3 bases from V and 2 from J, leaving 9 bases between them. The CDR3 runs 14 residues.

The chain carries TRBV27 and TRBJ1-5, with 8 positions matching TRBD1. The germline CDR1 and CDR2 sequences are MNHEY and SMNVEV (reference sequence). The CDR3 length is 14 residues. V dropped 4 bases and J dropped 6; count of bases not matched to a gene: 5. The CDR3: CASSSSGGSQPQHF. In DNA form, the CDR3 reads TGTGCCAGCAGTTCATCAGGGGGCTCTCAGCCCCAGCATTTT.

The chain uses TRBV20-1 and TRBJ1-1; tentative D call: TRBD1 (5 bases). The length of the CDR3 is 11 residues. The germline V gene has CDR1 DFQATT and CDR2 SNEGSKA (reference sequence). V gave up 3 bases and J gave up 8 bases, with 10 bases separating them. The CDR3 loop is CSARGDWEAFF. The CDR3 DNA reads TGCAGTGCTAGGGGGGACTGGGAAGCTTTCTTT.

This chain uses TRBV7-9 with TRBJ1-3; the match to TRBD1 covers 7 bases. Germline V gives CDR1 SEHNR, CDR2 FQNEAQ (reference sequence). V gave up 5 bases and J gave up 1 base; unmatched junction bases: 8. This CDR3 has 16 residues. The CDR3 loop reads CASSPRRGRSGNTIYF. CDR3 DNA sequence: TGTGCCAGCAGCCCCCGCAGGGGGAGGTCTGGAAACACCATATATTTT.

The chain carries TRBV5-1 and TRBJ2-1; tentative D call: TRBD2 (6 bases). The germline CDR1 and CDR2 sequences are SGHRS and YFSETQ. Trimming removed 3 bases from V and 0 bases from J, with 13 bases in between. The length of the CDR3 is 16 residues. CDR3 residues: CASSWGEASSYNEQFF. Written as DNA, the CDR3 is TGCGCCAGCAGCTGGGGGGAGGCGAGCTCCTACAATGAGCAGTTCTTC.

This chain uses TRBV19 with TRBJ2-2; TRBD1 is a possible D gene (5 bases). The CDR3 is 15 amino acids. The germline CDR1 and CDR2 sequences are LNHDA and SQIVND (reference sequence). Trimming shortened V by 8 bases and J by 6 bases, and 19 bases separated the two germline ends. This CDR3 reads CASGARAQGPGELFF. In DNA form, the CDR3 reads TGTGCCAGTGGAGCCCGGGCCCAGGGTCCCGGGGAGCTGTTTTTT.